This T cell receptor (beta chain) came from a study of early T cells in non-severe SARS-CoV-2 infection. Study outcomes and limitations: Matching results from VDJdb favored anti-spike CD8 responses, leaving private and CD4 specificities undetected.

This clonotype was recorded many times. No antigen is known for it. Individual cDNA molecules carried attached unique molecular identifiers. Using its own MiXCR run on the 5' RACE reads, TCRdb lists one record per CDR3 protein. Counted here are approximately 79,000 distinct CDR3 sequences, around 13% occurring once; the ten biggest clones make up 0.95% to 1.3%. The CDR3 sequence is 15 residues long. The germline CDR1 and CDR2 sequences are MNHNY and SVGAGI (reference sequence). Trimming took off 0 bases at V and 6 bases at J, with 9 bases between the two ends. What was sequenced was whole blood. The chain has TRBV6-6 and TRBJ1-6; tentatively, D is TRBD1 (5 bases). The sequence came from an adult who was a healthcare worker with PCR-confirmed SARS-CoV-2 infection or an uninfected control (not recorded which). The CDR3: CASSYSTESNSPLHF. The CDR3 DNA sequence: TGTGCCAGCAGTTACTCGACAGAGTCTAATTCACCCCTCCACTTT.